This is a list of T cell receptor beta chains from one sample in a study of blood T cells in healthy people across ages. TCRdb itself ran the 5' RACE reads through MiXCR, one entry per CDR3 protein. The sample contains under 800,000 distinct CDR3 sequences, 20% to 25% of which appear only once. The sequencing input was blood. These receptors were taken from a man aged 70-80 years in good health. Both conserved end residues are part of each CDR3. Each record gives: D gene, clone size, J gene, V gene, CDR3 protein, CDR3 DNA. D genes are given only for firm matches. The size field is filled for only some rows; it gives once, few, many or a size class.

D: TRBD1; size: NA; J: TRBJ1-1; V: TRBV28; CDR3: CASRRLRTGDGTEAFF; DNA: TGTGCCAGCAGACGGCTCCGGACAGGCGATGGCACTGAAGCTTTCTTT
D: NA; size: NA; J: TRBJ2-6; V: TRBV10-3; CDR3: CAIGSPLAGANVLTF; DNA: TGTGCCATCGGGAGCCCCCTAGCTGGGGCCAACGTCCTGACTTTC
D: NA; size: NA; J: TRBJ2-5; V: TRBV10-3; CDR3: CAISDRAPETQYF; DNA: TGTGCCATCAGTGACCGGGCTCCGGAGACCCAGTACTTC
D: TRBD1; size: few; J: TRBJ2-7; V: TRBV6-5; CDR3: CASSRTGLEQYF; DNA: TGTGCCAGCAGTAGGACAGGGCTCGAGCAGTACTTC
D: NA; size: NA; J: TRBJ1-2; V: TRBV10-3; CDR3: CAISESEGNYGYTF; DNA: TGTGCCATCAGTGAGTCTGAGGGTAACTATGGCTACACCTTC
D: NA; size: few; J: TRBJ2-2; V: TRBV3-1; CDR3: CASSQDHGRTNTGELFF; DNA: TGTGCCAGCAGCCAAGATCACGGAAGAACCAACACCGGGGAGCTGTTTTTT
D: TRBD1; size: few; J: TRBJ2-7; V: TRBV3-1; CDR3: CASSSHGGQGSYEQYF; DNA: TGTGCCAGCAGCTCCCATGGGGGACAGGGGAGCTACGAGCAGTACTTC
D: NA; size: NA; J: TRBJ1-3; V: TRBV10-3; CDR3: CATRVGGNTIYF; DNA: TGTGCCACCCGTGTAGGTGGAAACACCATATATTTT
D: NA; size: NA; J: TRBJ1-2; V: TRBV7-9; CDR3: CASSLSGDGGYTF; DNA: TGTGCCAGCAGCTTATCGGGAGACGGTGGCTACACCTTC
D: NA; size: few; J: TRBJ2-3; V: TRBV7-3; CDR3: CASSPGGADTQYF; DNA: TGTGCCAGCAGCCCCGGCGGGGCAGATACGCAGTATTTT
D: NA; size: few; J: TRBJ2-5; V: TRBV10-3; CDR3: CAISGDGASEEQYF; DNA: TGTGCCATCAGTGGTGACGGCGCTTCAGAGGAGCAGTACTTC
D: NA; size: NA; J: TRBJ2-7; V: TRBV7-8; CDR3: CASSQGPSGTYEQYF; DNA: TGTGCCAGCAGCCAGGGGCCTAGCGGTACCTACGAGCAGTACTTC
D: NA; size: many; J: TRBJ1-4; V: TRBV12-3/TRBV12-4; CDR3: CASSLRGEKLFF; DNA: TGTGCCAGCAGTTTAAGGGGTGAAAAACTGTTTTTT
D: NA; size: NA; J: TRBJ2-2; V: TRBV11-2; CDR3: CASSLFAEGELFF; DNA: TGTGCCAGCAGCTTATTTGCGGAGGGGGAGCTGTTTTTT
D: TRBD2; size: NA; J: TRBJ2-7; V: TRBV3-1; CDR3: CASSHGLAHSYEQYF; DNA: TGTGCCAGCAGCCACGGACTAGCGCACTCCTACGAGCAGTACTTC
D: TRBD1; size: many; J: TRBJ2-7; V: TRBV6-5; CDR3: CASLSLQGRGQYF; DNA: TGTGCCAGCCTTAGTTTACAGGGGAGAGGGCAGTACTTC
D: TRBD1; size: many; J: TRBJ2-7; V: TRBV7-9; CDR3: CASSRDSVYEQYF; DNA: TGTGCCAGCAGCCGGGACAGCGTATACGAGCAGTACTTC
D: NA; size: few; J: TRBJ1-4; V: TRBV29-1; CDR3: CSVKQSDEKLFF; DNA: TGCAGCGTTAAACAGAGTGATGAAAAACTGTTTTTT
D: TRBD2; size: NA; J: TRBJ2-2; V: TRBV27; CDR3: CASSGRGLAVTGELFF; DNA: TGTGCCAGCAGCGGAAGAGGACTAGCGGTCACCGGGGAGCTGTTTTTT
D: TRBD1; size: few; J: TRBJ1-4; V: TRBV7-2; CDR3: CASSGQGAGSEKLFF; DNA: TGTGCCAGCAGCGGACAGGGGGCGGGAAGTGAAAAACTGTTTTTT
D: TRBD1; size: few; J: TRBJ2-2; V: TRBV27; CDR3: CASSLSGTGGSGELFF; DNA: TGTGCCAGCAGTTTATCTGGGACAGGGGGCTCCGGGGAGCTGTTTTTT
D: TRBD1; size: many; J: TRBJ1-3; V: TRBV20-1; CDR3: CSARDQGRGPTGNTIYF; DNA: TGCAGTGCTAGAGATCAGGGGAGGGGGCCGACGGGTAACACCATATATTTT
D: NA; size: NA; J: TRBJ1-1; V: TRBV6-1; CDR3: CASPGGGKSNTEAFF; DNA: TGTGCCAGCCCGGGGGGGGGCAAGTCGAACACTGAAGCTTTCTTT
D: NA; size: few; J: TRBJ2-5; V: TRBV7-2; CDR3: CASSEGPHQETQYF; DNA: TGTGCCAGCAGCGAGGGTCCTCACCAAGAGACCCAGTACTTC
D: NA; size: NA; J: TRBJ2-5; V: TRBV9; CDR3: CASSVVGGEETQYF; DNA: TGTGCCAGCAGCGTAGTAGGAGGAGAAGAGACCCAGTACTTC
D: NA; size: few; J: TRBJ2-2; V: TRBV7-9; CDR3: CASTANGRVGELFF; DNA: TGTGCCAGCACCGCAAACGGGCGAGTCGGGGAGCTGTTTTTT
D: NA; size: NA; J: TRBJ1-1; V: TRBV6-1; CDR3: CASSESGTLTEAFF; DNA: TGTGCCAGCAGTGAATCAGGGACCTTGACTGAAGCTTTCTTT
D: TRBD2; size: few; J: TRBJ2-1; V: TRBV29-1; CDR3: CSVLTSGSYNEQFF; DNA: TGCAGCGTCCTGACTAGCGGGAGTTACAATGAGCAGTTCTTC
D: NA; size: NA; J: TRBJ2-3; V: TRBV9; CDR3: CASSVGSTGPDTQYF; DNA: TGTGCCAGCAGCGTAGGCTCGACAGGTCCAGATACGCAGTATTTT
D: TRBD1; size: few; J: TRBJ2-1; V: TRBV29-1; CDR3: CSVMNRDSLYNEQFF; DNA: TGCAGCGTCATGAATAGGGACAGCCTATACAATGAGCAGTTCTTC
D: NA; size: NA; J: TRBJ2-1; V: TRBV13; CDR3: CASSRYQGYNEQFF; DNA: TGTGCCAGCAGCCGTTACCAGGGCTACAATGAGCAGTTCTTC
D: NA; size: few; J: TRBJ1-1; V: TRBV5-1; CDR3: CASSSDPRAAEAFF; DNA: TGCGCCAGCAGCTCAGACCCTCGGGCAGCTGAAGCTTTCTTT
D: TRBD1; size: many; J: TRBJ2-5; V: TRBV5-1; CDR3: CASSLEGQGTETQYF; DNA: TGCGCCAGCAGCTTGGAGGGACAGGGGACGGAGACCCAGTACTTC
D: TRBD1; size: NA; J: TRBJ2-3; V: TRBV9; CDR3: CASSVRQGQTSDTQYF; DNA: TGTGCCAGCAGCGTCCGACAGGGCCAGACCTCAGATACGCAGTATTTT
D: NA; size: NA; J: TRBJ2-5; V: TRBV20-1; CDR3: CSAWTGAIKQETQYF; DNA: TGCAGTGCTTGGACCGGGGCCATAAAGCAAGAGACCCAGTACTTC
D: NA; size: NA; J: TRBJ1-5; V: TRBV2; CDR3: CASSASGLKGNQPQHF; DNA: TGTGCCAGCAGCGCATCTGGACTAAAAGGCAATCAGCCCCAGCATTTT
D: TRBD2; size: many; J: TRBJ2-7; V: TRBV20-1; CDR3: CSARDRLAGGYEQYF; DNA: TGCAGTGCTAGAGATCGCCTAGCGGGAGGGTACGAGCAGTACTTC
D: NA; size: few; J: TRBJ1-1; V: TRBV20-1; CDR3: CSARPGAEAFF; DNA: TGCAGTGCTAGGCCGGGGGCTGAAGCTTTCTTT
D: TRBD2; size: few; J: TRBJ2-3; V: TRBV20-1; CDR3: CSAPPAGGTDTQYF; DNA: TGCAGTGCCCCTCCGGCGGGGGGCACAGATACGCAGTATTTT
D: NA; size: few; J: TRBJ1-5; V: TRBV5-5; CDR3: CASSLMAAQNQPQHF; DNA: TGTGCCAGCAGCCTCATGGCGGCCCAAAATCAGCCCCAGCATTTT
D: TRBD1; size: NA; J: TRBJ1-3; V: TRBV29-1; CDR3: CSARQGSSGNTIYF; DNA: TGCAGCGCAAGACAGGGGAGCTCTGGAAACACCATATATTTT
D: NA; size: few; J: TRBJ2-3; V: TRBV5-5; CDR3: CASSPGGGFTDTQYF; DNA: TGTGCCAGCAGCCCTGGAGGGGGATTCACAGATACGCAGTATTTT
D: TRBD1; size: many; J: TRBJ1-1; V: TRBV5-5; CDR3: CASSFDRGTTEAFF; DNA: TGTGCCAGCAGCTTCGACAGGGGTACCACTGAAGCTTTCTTT
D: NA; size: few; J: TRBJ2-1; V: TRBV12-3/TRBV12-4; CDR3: CASREGYNEQFF; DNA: TGTGCCAGCAGGGAGGGCTACAATGAGCAGTTCTTC
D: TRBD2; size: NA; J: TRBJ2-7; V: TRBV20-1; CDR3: CSAPGTSGRGYEQYF; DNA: TGCAGTGCTCCCGGGACTAGCGGGAGAGGGTACGAGCAGTACTTC
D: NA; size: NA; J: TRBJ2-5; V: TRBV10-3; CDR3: CAIREAGQQETQYF; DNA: TGTGCCATCAGGGAAGCGGGCCAGCAAGAGACCCAGTACTTC
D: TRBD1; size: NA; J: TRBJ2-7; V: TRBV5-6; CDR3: CASSLRFGRDRLSYEQYF; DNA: TGTGCCAGCAGCTTGCGTTTCGGACGGGACAGACTATCTTACGAGCAGTACTTC
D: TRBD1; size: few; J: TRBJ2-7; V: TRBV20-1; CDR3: CSATRDSYYEQYF; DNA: TGCAGTGCCACGAGGGACAGCTACTACGAGCAGTACTTC
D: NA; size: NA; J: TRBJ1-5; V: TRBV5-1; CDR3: CASSFALRPQHF; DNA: TGCGCCAGCAGCTTTGCCCTGAGGCCCCAGCATTTT
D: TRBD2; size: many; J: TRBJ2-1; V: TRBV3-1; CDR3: CASSKRTASGPGEQFF; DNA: TGTGCCAGCAGCAAGAGGACGGCTAGCGGTCCGGGGGAGCAGTTCTTC